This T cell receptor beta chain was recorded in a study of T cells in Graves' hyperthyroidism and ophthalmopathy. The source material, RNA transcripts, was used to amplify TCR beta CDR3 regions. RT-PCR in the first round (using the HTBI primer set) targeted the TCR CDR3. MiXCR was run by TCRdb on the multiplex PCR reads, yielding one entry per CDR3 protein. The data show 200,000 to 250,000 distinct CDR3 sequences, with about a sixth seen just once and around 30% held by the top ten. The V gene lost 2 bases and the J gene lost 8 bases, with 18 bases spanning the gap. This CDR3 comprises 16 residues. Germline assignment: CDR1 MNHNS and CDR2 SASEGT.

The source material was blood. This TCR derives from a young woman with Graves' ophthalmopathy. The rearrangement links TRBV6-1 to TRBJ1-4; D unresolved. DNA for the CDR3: TGTGCCAGCAGTGAATTAAGTGGAGGAGTAAGGGAAAAACTGTTTTTT. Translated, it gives CASSELSGGVREKLFF.